Each of the 9 T cell receptor beta chains below was sequenced from the same sample in a study of human T cells and chemical hapten exposure. Described time point: pre-sensitization, week 0. Treatment here: therapeutic diphenylcyclopropenone sensitization with weekly scalp DPC. TCRdb independently ran MiXCR on the RACE reads; one entry per CDR3 protein. Of tens of thousands of distinct CDR3 sequences detected, around 7% appear once; the ten largest clones hold around 1.6%. Sample: whole blood, taken in connection with sensitization to the hapten diphenylcyclopropenone (DPC). All receptors come from a woman under 40 with alopecia areata. Some clones in this sample may be carry-over from other donors' samples.

In regard to this clonotype: A much larger clonotype is one base distant, so this may be a read error. The V call is TRBV7-9, the J call TRBJ2-5; unclear D gene. This CDR3 is 14 amino acids long. Germline CDR1 is SEHNR and CDR2 is FQNEAQ (reference sequence). Here the CDR3 DNA reads TGTGCCAGCAGATTAGCCTCCCCGCGGGAGACCCAGTACTTC. Encoded protein: CASRLASPRETQYF. The full variable domain, rest sourced from reference TRBV7-9 and TRBJ2-5, is DTGVSQNPRHKITKRGQNVTFRCDPISEHNRLYWYRQTLGQGPEFLTYFQNEAQLEKSRLLSDRFSAERPKGSFSTLEIQRTEQGDSAMYLCASRLASPRETQYFGPGTRLLVL.

As for this clonotype: A read error may explain this, as a much larger clone is one base away. The rearrangement joins TRBV20-1 to TRBJ1-1, with a possible D match to TRBD1 (6 bases). V lost 6 bases to trimming and J lost 1 base, with 21 bases between them. The CDR3 consists of 16 residues. Germline-derived CDR1 and CDR2 are DFQATT and SNEGSKA (reference sequence). CDR3 DNA sequence: TGCAGTGCCCCGCGGGGGGGCGGGGTTGGGAACACTGAAGCTTTCTTT. Translation gives CSAPRGGGVGNTEAFF.

Details on this clonotype: An end of the junction differs from the germline gene, which may be a read error. The V call is TRBV19, the J call TRBJ1-2, with D uncertain. The germline V gene has CDR1 LNHDA and CDR2 SQIVND (reference sequence). This CDR3 contains 12 residues. As DNA, the CDR3 is TGTGCCAGTAGTTCGCTCCCGTCGGGCCCGACTTTC. The encoded protein is CASSSLPSGPTF.

This clonotype was counted at least ten times. The chain recombines TRBV12-3 or TRBV12-4 with TRBJ2-5, with 9 bases that match TRBD2. CDR3 length: 15 amino acids. V lost 5 bases to trimming and J lost 3 bases; unmatched junction nucleotides: 7. DNA of the CDR3: TGTGCCAGCAGTCCAGTAGCGGGGGCAAAAGAGACCCAGTACTTC. Amino acids: CASSPVAGAKETQYF.

This clonotype was recorded at least ten times. This chain joins TRBV3-1 and TRBJ2-1, with D unclear. Trimming took 2 bases from V and 5 from J, leaving 7 bases between them. Germline assignment: CDR1 LGHDT and CDR2 YNNKEL (reference sequence). The CDR3 runs 13 residues. CDR3 bases: TGTGCCAGCAGCCAATTTATCAACAATGAGCAGTTCTTC. Translation: CASSQFINNEQFF.

The chain recombines TRBV2 with TRBJ2-3; tentative D call: TRBD1 (6 bases). V was shortened by 7 bases and J by 0 bases, with 11 bases between the two germline ends. In germline, CDR1 is SNHLY, CDR2 FYNNEI. CDR3 length equals 14 residues. CDR3 sequence reads: CASKRTASTDTQYF. The CDR3 coding sequence is TGTGCCAGCAAAAGGACAGCCAGCACAGATACGCAGTATTTT.

The table lists this clonotype with many counts. V gene TRBV5-6 combines with J gene TRBJ2-3; perhaps TRBD2 as D (6 bases). Germline lookup yields CDR1 SGHDT and CDR2 YYEEEE. Trimming left V 0 bases short and J 1 base short, with 12 bases between. The CDR3 consists of 16 residues. This CDR3 is CASSLDFSSGTDTQYF. In DNA form, the CDR3 reads TGTGCCAGCAGCTTGGACTTCTCTAGCGGCACAGATACGCAGTATTTT.

On this clonotype: A much more abundant neighbour one base away suggests this may be a read error. V usage is TRBV29-1 and J usage is TRBJ2-3; D is ambiguous. The CDR3 loop spans 12 amino acids. Germline values: CDR1 SQVTM, CDR2 ANQGSEA. The CDR3 spells CRVGISTDTQYF. For the CDR3, the DNA is TGCAGAGTTGGTATTAGCACAGATACGCAGTATTTT.

This clonotype was counted many times. The chain couples TRBV7-9 to TRBJ2-5, with 7 bases lining up with TRBD1. The V segment lost 5 bases and the J segment 5 bases; nucleotides outside the gene matches: 8. This CDR3 has 14 amino acids. Germline CDR1 SEHNR, CDR2 FQNEAQ (reference sequence). The CDR3 region is CASSLDRVGETQYF. The CDR3 DNA reads as TGTGCCAGCAGCCTCGACAGGGTGGGGGAGACCCAGTACTTC. The complete variable domain, with remaining parts taken from reference TRBV7-9 and TRBJ2-5, reads DTGVSQNPRHKITKRGQNVTFRCDPISEHNRLYWYRQTLGQGPEFLTYFQNEAQLEKSRLLSDRFSAERPKGSFSTLEIQRTEQGDSAMYLCASSLDRVGETQYFGPGTRLLVL.